A selection of T cell receptor beta chains follows, all from one sample in a study of cytomegalovirus exposure and HLA in healthy donors. Some clones are missing from TCRdb's copy, which holds only in-frame ones; the method was immunoSEQ multiplex PCR. Counted here are about 130,000 clones, 80% occurring once; the ten biggest clones make up under 3%. The specimen was PBMCs. These receptors were obtained from a man aged 25-45 years in good health and CMV-seronegative. Each CDR3 is given with its conserved first and last residue. The order of the fields is V gene, J gene, CDR3 protein.

TRBV10-2,TRBJ2-1,CASGSGSYNEQFF
TRBV27,TRBJ2-1,CASSFLGDEQFF
TRBV9,TRBJ2-7,CASSGGRANYEQYF
TRBV29-1,TRBJ2-5,CSVEDLERDRPQETQYF
TRBV19,TRBJ2-5,CASSWQGDTGETQYF
TRBV19,TRBJ1-4,CASSMTTGGNEKLFF
TRBV5-6,TRBJ2-7,CASSLVSGLYEQYF
TRBV28,TRBJ2-7,CASSPPTGGHEQYF
TRBV10-1,TRBJ2-3,CASSENRWTASTDTQYF
TRBV9,TRBJ2-1,CASSPSTGGLPPGLDEQFF
TRBV7-2,TRBJ1-1,CASSPGQVGMNTEAFF
TRBV6-4,TRBJ2-1,CASSEMMTHNNYNEQFF
TRBV13,TRBJ1-4,CASSTRTGALTNEKLFF
TRBV27,TRBJ2-2,CASSSGTSGIRELFF
TRBV4-1,TRBJ2-7,CASSQETSGRFYEQYF
TRBV6-5,TRBJ1-1,CASSYSARGETEAFF
TRBV4-1,TRBJ2-1,CASSLGLGSSYNEQFF
TRBV28,TRBJ2-2,CASTIRTGRVGELFF
TRBV28,TRBJ2-3,CASSLNLGTGKNTDTQYF
TRBV11-2,TRBJ2-7,CASSPPDRGYEQYF
TRBV6-1,TRBJ2-3,CASSEWLQSTDTQYF
TRBV27,TRBJ2-7,CASSLSRAALEWEQYF
TRBV5-1,TRBJ2-5,CASMEGQGRETQYF
TRBV27,TRBJ2-7,CASGENSGLAVYEQYF
TRBV7-8,TRBJ2-1,CASSLAMAEQFF
TRBV5-1,TRBJ1-4,CASSFEPTNEKLFF
TRBV19,TRBJ2-1,CASSMAGQGRFF
TRBV6-5,TRBJ2-2,CASSYSSAGELFF
TRBV6-6,TRBJ1-2,CASSYEVRDYGYTF
TRBV7-9,TRBJ1-5,CASSRGTGNQPQNF
TRBV28,TRBJ2-7,CASRSIARPLEQYF
TRBV4-1,TRBJ2-3,CASSSRTGGRTDTQYF
TRBV7-8,TRBJ1-4,CASSLTGARGEKLFF
TRBV14,TRBJ2-3,CASSQTVVPDTQYF